This note documents a single T cell receptor (beta chain) sequence. The data belong to a study of T-cell memory formation after mild COVID-19. TCRdb analysed the 5' RACE reads with MiXCR anew, one entry per CDR3 protein. The table has about 340,000 distinct CDR3 sequences, 20% to 25% seen once. Germline values: CDR1 KGHDR, CDR2 SFDVKD. Trimming cost V 6 bases and J 3 bases; bases outside gene matches: 2. This CDR3 spans 13 amino acids. This receptor was identified in an adult woman who had mild COVID-19 (a few samples of this study predate the infection). Cell type and time point are not known. The specimen was PBMCs or a T cell subset sorted from them (not recorded which). The V and J genes are TRBV24-1 and TRBJ1-1; 8 positions match TRBD1. The CDR3 DNA follows: TGTGCCACCAGTCGACAGGGGTACACTGAAGCTTTCTTT. Protein sequence: CATSRQGYTEAFF.